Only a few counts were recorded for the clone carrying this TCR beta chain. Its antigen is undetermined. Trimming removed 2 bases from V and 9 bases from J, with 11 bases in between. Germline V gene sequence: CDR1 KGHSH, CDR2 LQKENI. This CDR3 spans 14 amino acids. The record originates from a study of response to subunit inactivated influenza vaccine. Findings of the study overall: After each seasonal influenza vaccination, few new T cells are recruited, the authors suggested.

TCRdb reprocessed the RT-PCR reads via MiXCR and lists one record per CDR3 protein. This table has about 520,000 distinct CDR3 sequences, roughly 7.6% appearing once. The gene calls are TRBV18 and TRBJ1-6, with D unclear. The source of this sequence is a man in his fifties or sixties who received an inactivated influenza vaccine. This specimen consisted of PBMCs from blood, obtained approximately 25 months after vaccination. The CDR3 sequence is CASSPGQDSSPLHF. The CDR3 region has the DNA TGTGCCAGCTCACCAGGGCAGGATAGTTCACCCCTCCACTTT.